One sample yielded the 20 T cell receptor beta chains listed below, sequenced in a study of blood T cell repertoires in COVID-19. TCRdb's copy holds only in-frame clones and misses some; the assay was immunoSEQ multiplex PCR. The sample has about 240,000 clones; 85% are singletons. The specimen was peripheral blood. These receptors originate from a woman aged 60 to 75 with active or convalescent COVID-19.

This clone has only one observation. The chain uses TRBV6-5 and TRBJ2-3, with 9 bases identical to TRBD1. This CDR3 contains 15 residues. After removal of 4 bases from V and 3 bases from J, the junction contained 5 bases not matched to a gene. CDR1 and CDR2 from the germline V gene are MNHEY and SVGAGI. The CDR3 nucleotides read TGTGCCAGCAGTTCTTTGGGGACAGGGACAGATACGCAGTATTTT. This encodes CASSSLGTGTDTQYF.

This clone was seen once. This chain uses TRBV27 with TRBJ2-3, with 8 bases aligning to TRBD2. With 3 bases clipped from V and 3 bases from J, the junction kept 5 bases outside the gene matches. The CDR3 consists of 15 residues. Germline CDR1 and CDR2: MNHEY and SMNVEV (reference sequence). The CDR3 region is CASSFTSGLTDTQYF. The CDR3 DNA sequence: TGTGCCAGCAGTTTCACTAGCGGCCTTACAGATACGCAGTATTTT.

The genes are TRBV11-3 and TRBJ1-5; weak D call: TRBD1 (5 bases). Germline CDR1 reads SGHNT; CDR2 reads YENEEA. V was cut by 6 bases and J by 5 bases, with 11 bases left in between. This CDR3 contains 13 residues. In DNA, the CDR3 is TGTGCCAGCAGTCCCGGGGGGGATCAGCCCCAGCATTTT. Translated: CASSPGGDQPQHF.

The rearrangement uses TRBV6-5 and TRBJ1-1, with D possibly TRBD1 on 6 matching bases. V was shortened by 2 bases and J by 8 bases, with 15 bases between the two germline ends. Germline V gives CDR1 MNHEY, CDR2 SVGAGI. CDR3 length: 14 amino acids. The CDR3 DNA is TGTGCCAGCAGTTACACGGGGGAGGGGGTCGAAGCTTTCTTT. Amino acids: CASSYTGEGVEAFF.

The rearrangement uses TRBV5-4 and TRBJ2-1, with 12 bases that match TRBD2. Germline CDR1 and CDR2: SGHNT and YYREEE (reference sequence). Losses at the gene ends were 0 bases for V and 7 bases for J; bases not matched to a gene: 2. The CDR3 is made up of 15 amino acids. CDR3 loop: CASSLDLAGGNEQFF. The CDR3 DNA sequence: TGTGCCAGCAGCTTGGATCTAGCGGGAGGGAATGAGCAGTTCTTC.

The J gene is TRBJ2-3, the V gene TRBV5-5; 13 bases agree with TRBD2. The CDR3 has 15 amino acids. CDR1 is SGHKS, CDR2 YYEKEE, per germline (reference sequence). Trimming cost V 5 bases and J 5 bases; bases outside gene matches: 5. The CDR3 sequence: CASRALAGGQDTQYF. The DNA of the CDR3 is TGTGCCAGCAGGGCACTAGCGGGAGGGCAAGATACGCAGTATTTT.

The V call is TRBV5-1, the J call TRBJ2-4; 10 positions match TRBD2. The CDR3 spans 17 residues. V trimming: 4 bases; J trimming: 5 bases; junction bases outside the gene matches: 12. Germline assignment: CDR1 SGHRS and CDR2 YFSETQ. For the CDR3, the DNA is TGCGCCAGCAGCCCCTGGATGGCTAGCGGGAGTCAAAACATTCAGTACTTC. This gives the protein CASSPWMASGSQNIQYF. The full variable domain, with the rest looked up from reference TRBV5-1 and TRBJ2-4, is KAGVTQTPRYLIKTRGQQVTLSCSPISGHRSVSWYQQTPGQGLQFLFEYFSETQRNKGNFPGRFSGRQFSNSRSEMNVSTLELGDSALYLCASSPWMASGSQNIQYFGAGTRLSVL.

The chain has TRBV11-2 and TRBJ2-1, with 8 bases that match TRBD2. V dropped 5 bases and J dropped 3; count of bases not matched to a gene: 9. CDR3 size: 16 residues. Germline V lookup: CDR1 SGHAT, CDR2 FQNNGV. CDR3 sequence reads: CASSPRLARYYNEQFF. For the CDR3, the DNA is TGTGCCAGCAGCCCGAGACTAGCGCGTTACTACAATGAGCAGTTCTTC.

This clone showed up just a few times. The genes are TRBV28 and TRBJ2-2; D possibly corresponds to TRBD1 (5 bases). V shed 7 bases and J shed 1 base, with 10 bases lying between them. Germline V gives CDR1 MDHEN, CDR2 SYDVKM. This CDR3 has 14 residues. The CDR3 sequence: CASTDSLNTGELFF. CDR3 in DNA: TGTGCCAGCACCGACAGCTTGAACACCGGGGAGCTGTTTTTT.

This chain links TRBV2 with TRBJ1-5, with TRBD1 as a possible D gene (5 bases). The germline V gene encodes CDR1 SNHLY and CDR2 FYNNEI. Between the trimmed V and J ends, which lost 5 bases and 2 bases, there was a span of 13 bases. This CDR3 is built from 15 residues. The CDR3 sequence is CASSYSQGGNQPQHF. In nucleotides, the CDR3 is TGTGCCAGCAGTTACTCCCAGGGTGGCAATCAGCCCCAGCATTTT.

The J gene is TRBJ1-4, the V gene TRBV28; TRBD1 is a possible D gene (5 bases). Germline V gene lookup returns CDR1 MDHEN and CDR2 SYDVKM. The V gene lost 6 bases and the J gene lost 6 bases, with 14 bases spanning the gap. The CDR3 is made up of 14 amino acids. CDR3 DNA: TGTGCCAGCAGGCCAGGGTCCACCTATGAAAAACTGTTTTTT. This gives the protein CASRPGSTYEKLFF.

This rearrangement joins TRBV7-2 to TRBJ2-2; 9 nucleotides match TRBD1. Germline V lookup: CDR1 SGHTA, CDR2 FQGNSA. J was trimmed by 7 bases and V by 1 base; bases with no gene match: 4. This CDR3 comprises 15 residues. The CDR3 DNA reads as TGTGCCAGCAGCTTAGTGGGACAGGGTTTCGGGGAGCTGTTTTTT. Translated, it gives CASSLVGQGFGELFF.

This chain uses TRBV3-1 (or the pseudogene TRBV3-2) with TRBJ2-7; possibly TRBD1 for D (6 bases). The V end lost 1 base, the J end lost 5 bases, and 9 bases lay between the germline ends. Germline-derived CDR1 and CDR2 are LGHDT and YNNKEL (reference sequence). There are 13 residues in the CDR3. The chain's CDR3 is CASSQGQGHEQYV. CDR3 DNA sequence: TGTGCCAGCAGCCAAGGTCAGGGGCACGAGCAGTACGTC.

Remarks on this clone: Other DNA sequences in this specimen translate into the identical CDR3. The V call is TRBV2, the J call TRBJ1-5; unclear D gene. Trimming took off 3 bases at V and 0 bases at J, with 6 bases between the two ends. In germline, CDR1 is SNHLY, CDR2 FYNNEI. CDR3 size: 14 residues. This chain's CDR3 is CASSDSHSNQPQHF. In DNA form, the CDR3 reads TGTGCCAGCAGTGATAGCCATAGCAATCAGCCCCAGCATTTT.

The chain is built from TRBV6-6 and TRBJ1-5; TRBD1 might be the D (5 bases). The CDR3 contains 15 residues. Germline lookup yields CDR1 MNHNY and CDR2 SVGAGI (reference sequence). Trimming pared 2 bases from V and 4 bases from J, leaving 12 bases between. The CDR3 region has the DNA TGTGCCAGCAGTTACCCCAGGGAAGGAAATCAGCCCCAGCATTTT. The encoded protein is CASSYPREGNQPQHF.

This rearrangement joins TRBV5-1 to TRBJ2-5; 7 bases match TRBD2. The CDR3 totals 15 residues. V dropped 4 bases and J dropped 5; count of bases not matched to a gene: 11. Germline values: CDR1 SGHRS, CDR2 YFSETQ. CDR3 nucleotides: TGCGCCAGCAGCCCGGCCGGGACTATCACTGAGACCCAGTACTTC. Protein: CASSPAGTITETQYF.

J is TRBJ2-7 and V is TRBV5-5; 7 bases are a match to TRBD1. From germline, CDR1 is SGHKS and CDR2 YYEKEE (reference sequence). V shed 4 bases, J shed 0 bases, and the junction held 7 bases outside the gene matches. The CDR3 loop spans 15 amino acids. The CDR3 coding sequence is TGTGCCAGCAGCCTTCGGGACAGCCACTCCTACGAGCAGTACGTC. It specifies CASSLRDSHSYEQYV.

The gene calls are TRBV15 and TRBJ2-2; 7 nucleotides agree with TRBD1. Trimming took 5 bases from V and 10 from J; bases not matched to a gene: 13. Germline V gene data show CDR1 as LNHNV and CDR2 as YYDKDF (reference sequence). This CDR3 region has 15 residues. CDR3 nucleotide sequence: TGTGCCACCAGCCCGGCCGGGACAGAATTTCCGGAGCTGTTTTTT. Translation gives CATSPAGTEFPELFF.

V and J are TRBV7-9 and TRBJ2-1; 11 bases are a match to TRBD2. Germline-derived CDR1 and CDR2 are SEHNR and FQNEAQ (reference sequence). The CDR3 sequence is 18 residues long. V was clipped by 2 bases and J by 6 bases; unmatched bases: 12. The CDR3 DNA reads TGTGCCAGCAGCTTAATGACTAGCGGGAAGAGGTGGGGCAATGAGCAGTTCTTC. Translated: CASSLMTSGKRWGNEQFF.

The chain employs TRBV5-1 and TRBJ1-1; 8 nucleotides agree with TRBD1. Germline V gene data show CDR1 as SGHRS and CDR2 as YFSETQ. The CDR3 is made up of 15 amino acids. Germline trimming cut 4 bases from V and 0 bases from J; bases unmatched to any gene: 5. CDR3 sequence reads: CASSPLGQVNTEAFF. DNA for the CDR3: TGCGCCAGCAGCCCTTTGGGACAGGTGAACACTGAAGCTTTCTTT.